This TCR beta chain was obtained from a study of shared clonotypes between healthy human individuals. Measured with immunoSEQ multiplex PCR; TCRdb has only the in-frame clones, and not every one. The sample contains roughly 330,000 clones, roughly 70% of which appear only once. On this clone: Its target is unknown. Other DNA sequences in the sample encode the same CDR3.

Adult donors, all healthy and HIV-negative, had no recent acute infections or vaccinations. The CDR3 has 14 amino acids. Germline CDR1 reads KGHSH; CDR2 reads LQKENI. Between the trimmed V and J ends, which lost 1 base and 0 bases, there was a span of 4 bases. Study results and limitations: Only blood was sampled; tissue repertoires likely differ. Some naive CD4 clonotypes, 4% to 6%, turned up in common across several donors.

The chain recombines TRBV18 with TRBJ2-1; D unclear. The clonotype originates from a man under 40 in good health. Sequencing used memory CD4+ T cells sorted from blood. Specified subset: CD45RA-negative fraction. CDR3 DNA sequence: TGTGCCAGCTCACCACAGCGCTCCTACAATGAGCAGTTCTTC. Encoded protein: CASSPQRSYNEQFF.